These 23 T cell receptor beta chains came from one sample sequenced in a study of CD8+CD57+ T cells in acquired aplastic anemia. The template for TCR beta VDJ and CDR3 sequence profiling was genomic DNA. TCRdb redid the calling of the reads with MiXCR, one entry per CDR3 protein. Seen here are fewer than 200,000 distinct CDR3 sequences, 55% to 80% observed once, and the top ten hold 45% to 55%. The sample consisted of sorted CD4+, CD8+, or CD8+CD57+ T cells (not recorded which) from PBMCs. Receptors originate from a human donor in good health.

The V gene is TRBV7-9, the J gene TRBJ1-5; possible D gene TRBD1, 6 bases. V lost 0 bases, J lost 4 bases, and 10 bases lay in between. Looked up from germline, CDR1 is SEHNR and CDR2 is FQNEAQ (reference sequence). This CDR3 is 15 amino acids long. The chain's CDR3 is CASSLAGTQNQPQHF. The CDR3 bases are TGTGCCAGCAGCTTAGCGGGGACACAGAATCAGCCCCAGCATTTT.

V is TRBV7-9 and J is TRBJ1-4; 9 nucleotides agree with TRBD1. Germline CDR1 reads SEHNR; CDR2 reads FQNEAQ (reference sequence). With 6 bases clipped from V and 4 bases from J, the junction kept 6 bases outside the gene matches. The CDR3 sequence is 15 residues long. CDR3: CASRKRQGDNEKLFF. The DNA for the CDR3 is TGTGCCAGCAGGAAACGACAGGGGGATAATGAAAAACTGTTTTTT.

In its sample, this clonotype was seen a few times. This CDR3 reads CASSPSLGSPLHF. As DNA, the CDR3 is TGTGCCAGTAGTCCGAGTCTGGGGTCACCCCTCCACTTT. The J gene is TRBJ1-6, the V gene TRBV19, with unresolved D. There are 13 residues in the CDR3. Per germline, CDR1 LNHDA and CDR2 SQIVND (reference sequence). Trimming stripped 5 bases from V and 10 bases from J, with 12 bases between.

The V call is TRBV12-3 or TRBV12-4, the J call TRBJ1-2; the D gene is possibly TRBD1 (5 bases). There are 12 residues in the CDR3. Trimming stripped 4 bases from V and 5 bases from J, with 8 bases between. CDR3 DNA: TGTGCCAGCAGTTCCACAGGTTATGGCTACACCTTC. Its translation is CASSSTGYGYTF.

This chain joins TRBV5-1 and TRBJ1-1; TRBD1 is a possible D gene (5 bases). CDR1 SGHRS and CDR2 YFSETQ come from the germline V gene. V was clipped by 4 bases and J by 4 bases, with 20 bases between them. The CDR3 consists of 16 residues. The CDR3 DNA follows: TGCGCCAGCAGCCTGGGCCGGGGGTCTCCGGGCACTGAAGCTTTCTTT. Its protein is CASSLGRGSPGTEAFF.

Many counts were recorded for this clonotype. The chain has TRBV10-2 and TRBJ2-4; 16 bases match TRBD2. V was pared by 0 bases and J by 0 bases, with 8 bases of the junction left unmatched. This CDR3 contains 21 residues. From germline, CDR1 is WSHSY and CDR2 SAAADI. The chain's CDR3 is CASSESAGLAGGRSAKNIQYF. Here the CDR3 DNA reads TGCGCCAGCAGTGAGTCAGCGGGACTAGCGGGAGGGCGGTCAGCCAAAAACATTCAGTACTTC.

The chain employs TRBV7-9 and TRBJ1-4; D is possibly TRBD1 (5 bases). V lost 3 bases to trimming and J lost 8 bases, with 13 bases between them. This CDR3 has 14 amino acids. The germline gives CDR1 SEHNR, CDR2 FQNEAQ (reference sequence). The chain's CDR3 is CASSFSPQGEKLFF. CDR3 DNA sequence: TGTGCCAGCAGCTTTTCCCCCCAGGGAGAAAAACTGTTTTTT.

The chain employs TRBV12-5 and TRBJ2-7; TRBD2 agrees at 7 bases. This CDR3 has 18 amino acids. J gave up 0 bases and V 0 bases, and 11 bases lay outside the gene matches. The germline V gene has CDR1 LGHNT and CDR2 FRNRAP. The CDR3 reads CASGLVPSSREISYEQYF. DNA of the CDR3: TGTGCTAGTGGTTTGGTCCCGTCCTCGCGGGAGATCTCCTACGAGCAGTACTTC.

This clonotype was seen repeatedly, ten times or more. V usage is TRBV7-8 and J usage is TRBJ2-5; 9 nucleotides agree with TRBD1. In germline, CDR1 is SGHVS, CDR2 FQNEAQ. The CDR3 covers 15 residues. V shed 3 bases and J 5 bases; nucleotides not matched to a gene: 7. In DNA, the CDR3 is TGTGCCAGCAGCTTTTGGACAGGGGTCGAGGAGACCCAGTACTTC. Translation: CASSFWTGVEETQYF.

J is TRBJ1-2 and V is TRBV25-1, with TRBD1 identical over 11 bases. CDR1 is MGHDK, CDR2 SYGVNS, per germline. CDR3 length equals 15 residues. The V and J ends lost 3 bases and 4 bases, in that order; junction bases with no gene match: 4. CDR3 in amino acids: CASSEGTGGAYGYTF. DNA for the CDR3: TGTGCCAGCAGTGAGGGGACAGGGGGGGCCTATGGCTACACCTTC.

This rearrangement joins TRBV29-1 to TRBJ1-1; D may be TRBD1 (6 bases). Germline V lookup: CDR1 SQVTM, CDR2 ANQGSEA. Trimming cost V 6 bases and J 0 bases, with 17 bases left between them. This CDR3 spans 15 amino acids. CDR3 in DNA: TGCAGCGTGCGGCGATCAGGGGCTTTGAACACTGAAGCTTTCTTT. It is translated as CSVRRSGALNTEAFF.

V gene TRBV7-2 combines with J gene TRBJ2-7; D remains unclear. The CDR3 contains 11 residues. The V end was cut by 5 bases, the J end by 3 bases, with 5 bases between. The germline V gene has CDR1 SGHTA and CDR2 FQGNSA. The CDR3 DNA reads TGTGCCAGCAGCAACAACTACGAGCAGTACTTC. It yields the protein CASSNNYEQYF. The entire variable domain, with the rest obtained from reference TRBV7-2 and TRBJ2-7, is as follows: GAGVSQSPSNKVTEKGKDVELRCDPISGHTALYWYRQSLGQGLEFLIYFQGNSAPDKSGLPSDRFSAERTGGSVSTLTIQRTQQEDSAVYLCASSNNYEQYFGPGTRLTVT.

This clonotype was seen just once. The chain combines TRBV7-3 with TRBJ1-6; TRBD1 matches at 9 bases. The J segment lost 10 bases and the V segment lost 5 bases, leaving 9 bases of the junction unmatched. Per the germline V gene, CDR1 is SGHTA and CDR2 is FQGTGA. This CDR3 is built from 15 residues. The CDR3 region is CASSETGGGVSPLHF. In DNA form, the CDR3 reads TGTGCCAGCAGCGAGACAGGGGGAGGCGTATCACCCCTCCACTTT.

This clonotype was recorded many times. The CDR3, as DNA: TGCAGCGTTGGACTAGCGGGATGGGGCGACGGCTCCTACGAGCAGTACTTC. Translating gives CSVGLAGWGDGSYEQYF. The chain links TRBV29-1 to TRBJ2-7; TRBD2 matches 11 bases. The CDR3 sequence is 17 residues long. Germline CDR1 SQVTM, CDR2 ANQGSEA. Trimming removed 4 bases from V and 0 bases from J; junction bases left unmatched: 11.

This chain joins TRBV19 and TRBJ1-2; 10 bases agree with TRBD1. Per germline, CDR1 LNHDA and CDR2 SQIVND (reference sequence). The CDR3 loop spans 14 amino acids. Unmatched junction bases numbered 3, after V lost 3 bases and J lost 5 bases. The CDR3 DNA reads as TGTGCCAGTAGTATGGGGACAGGGGCGTATGGCTACACCTTC. Protein product: CASSMGTGAYGYTF.

The CDR3 region is CASSLSGLAGVGEQYF. The CDR3 coding sequence is TGTGCCAGCAGCTTAAGCGGGCTAGCGGGAGTGGGCGAGCAGTACTTC. V gene TRBV7-2 combines with J gene TRBJ2-7, with 10 bases that match TRBD2. This CDR3 has 16 residues. Unmatched junction bases numbered 10, after V lost 2 bases and J lost 6 bases. The germline CDR1 and CDR2 sequences are SGHTA and FQGNSA.

At least ten counts were recorded for this clonotype. V is TRBV3-1 and J is TRBJ2-7; 9 positions match TRBD2. J lost 4 bases, V lost 2 bases, and 6 bases had no gene match. Germline loops: CDR1 LGHDT, CDR2 YNNKEL (reference sequence). The CDR3 is 15 amino acids. The DNA of the CDR3 is TGTGCCAGCAGCCAATTAGAGACTAGCGGTTACGAGCAGTACTTC. This codes for CASSQLETSGYEQYF.

This clonotype was seen a handful of times. This may arise from a read error, as a much more abundant clone is one base away. The chain carries TRBV20-1 and TRBJ2-7; TRBD2 agrees at 11 bases. Trimming cost V 5 bases and J 3 bases; bases outside gene matches: 9. This CDR3 has 15 residues. Germline V lookup: CDR1 DFQATT, CDR2 SNEGSKA (reference sequence). CDR3 sequence: CSARLPGLADYEQYF. The CDR3 coding sequence is TGCAGTGCTCGACTACCGGGACTAGCGGACTACGAGCAGTACTTC.

The V gene is TRBV19, the J gene TRBJ2-7; no firm D call. Germline CDR1 reads LNHDA; CDR2 reads SQIVND (reference sequence). V lost 2 bases to trimming and J lost 3 bases, with 11 bases between them. This CDR3 has 14 residues. The CDR3 sequence: CASSISNQDYEQYF. CDR3 bases: TGTGCCAGTAGTATATCCAATCAAGACTACGAGCAGTACTTC.

This chain connects TRBV25-1 to TRBJ2-7; D possibly corresponds to TRBD1 (6 bases). The CDR3 is 14 amino acids. Germline V CDR1 and CDR2: MGHDK, SYGVNS. V was cut by 3 bases and J by 6 bases, with 15 bases left in between. This CDR3 is CASSEPTGFGEQYF. In nucleotides, the CDR3 is TGTGCCAGCAGTGAGCCTACAGGGTTCGGCGAGCAGTACTTC.

V is TRBV29-1 and J is TRBJ2-5; 14 bases line up with TRBD2. CDR1 and CDR2 (germline): SQVTM, ANQGSEA. This CDR3 is built from 14 residues. The J segment lost 5 bases and the V segment lost 7 bases, leaving 6 bases of the junction unmatched. CDR3 protein: CSARLAGGLETQYF. For the CDR3, the DNA is TGCAGCGCCCGACTAGCGGGGGGGCTTGAGACCCAGTACTTC.

This clonotype was counted only a few times. The genes are TRBV7-9 and TRBJ1-1; D may be TRBD1 (5 bases). With 5 bases removed from V and 4 bases from J, the gap between germline ends came to 17 bases. Per germline, CDR1 SEHNR and CDR2 FQNEAQ (reference sequence). The CDR3 covers 15 residues. CDR3 sequence (DNA): TGTGCCAGCAGCCCTCCCGGGGGAGGGATCACTGAAGCTTTCTTT. This codes for CASSPPGGGITEAFF. The full variable domain, with the rest looked up from reference TRBV7-9 and TRBJ1-1, is DTGVSQNPRHKITKRGQNVTFRCDPISEHNRLYWYRQTLGQGPEFLTYFQNEAQLEKSRLLSDRFSAERPKGSFSTLEIQRTEQGDSAMYLCASSPPGGGITEAFFGQGTRLTVV.

Many counts were recorded for this clonotype. This chain joins TRBV13 and TRBJ2-3; D perhaps matches TRBD2 (6 bases). Trimming took off 2 bases at V and 0 bases at J, with 18 bases between the two ends. Germline V gene sequence: CDR1 PRHDT, CDR2 FYEKMQ (reference sequence). This CDR3 contains 18 residues. The CDR3 loop is CASSLRLRRGTSTDTQYF. The CDR3, as DNA: TGTGCCAGCAGCTTACGGCTGCGGAGGGGTACTAGCACAGATACGCAGTATTTT.